Listed below are T cell receptor beta chains from one sample, sequenced in a study of identical twins. TCRdb reprocessed the 5' RACE reads with MiXCR, giving one entry per CDR3 protein. The data hold 650,000 to 800,000 distinct CDR3 sequences, with under 9% observed a single time. This same sample was also taken into another study, of yellow fever vaccine responses in identical twins.

Source material: PBMCs. The receptor source for this set is a woman under 30 in good health. Each CDR3 is given with its conserved first and last residue. The D gene is left open where the match is weak. Not every row has a clone size; where given, it reads once, few, many or a size class.

J	size	D	V	CDR3	DNA
TRBJ2-1	.	TRBD2	TRBV7-6	CASSGGTSGILSF	TGTGCCAGCAGCGGCGGGACTAGCGGGATATTGTCCTTC
TRBJ2-1	.	TRBD1	TRBV7-8	CASSLPGGAWNEQFF	TGTGCCAGCAGCTTACCAGGGGGCGCTTGGAATGAGCAGTTCTTC
TRBJ2-3	.	.	TRBV20-1	CSAGSDKSTDTQYF	TGCAGTGCGGGTTCGGACAAGAGCACAGATACGCAGTATTTT
TRBJ2-3	many	TRBD1	TRBV6-2/TRBV6-3	CASSFDRETDTQYF	TGTGCCAGCAGTTTCGACAGGGAGACAGATACGCAGTATTTT
TRBJ2-6	.	TRBD1	TRBV11-1	CASSSPTGGSAGANVLTF	TGTGCCAGCAGCTCGCCCACAGGGGGCTCGGCTGGGGCCAACGTCCTGACTTTC
TRBJ1-4	.	.	TRBV11-2	CASSLAGAPNEKLFF	TGTGCCAGCAGCTTAGCTGGTGCCCCCAATGAAAAACTGTTTTTT
TRBJ2-2	many	.	TRBV12-3/TRBV12-4	CASSVTGPGTGELFF	TGTGCCAGCAGTGTAACAGGGCCGGGTACCGGGGAGCTGTTTTTT
TRBJ2-4	many	.	TRBV28	CASSSDSMNIQYF	TGTGCCAGCAGTTCAGACAGTATGAACATTCAGTACTTC
TRBJ2-1	.	.	TRBV4-3	CASSRLGTEYNEQFF	TGCGCCAGCAGCCGCCTCGGGACGGAATACAATGAGCAGTTCTTC
TRBJ2-7	.	TRBD2	TRBV11-2	CASRKAGLNEQYF	TGTGCCAGCAGAAAAGCGGGACTCAACGAGCAGTACTTC
TRBJ1-5	few	.	TRBV28	CASSTPDLQPQHF	TGTGCCAGCAGTACACCCGACTTGCAGCCCCAGCATTTT
TRBJ2-7	few	.	TRBV27	CASREGSLGRSYEQYF	TGTGCCAGCAGGGAGGGATCGTTAGGAAGATCCTACGAGCAGTACTTC
TRBJ2-2	many	TRBD2	TRBV7-3	CASSLMSSGTGELFF	TGTGCCAGCAGCTTAATGAGTAGCGGGACCGGGGAGCTGTTTTTT
TRBJ2-3	few	.	TRBV7-8	CASSFNIDTQYF	TGTGCCAGCAGCTTCAATATAGATACGCAGTATTTT
TRBJ1-4	many	.	TRBV7-9	CASSLQGATNEKLFF	TGTGCCAGCAGCTTACAGGGAGCAACTAATGAAAAACTGTTTTTT
TRBJ2-3	.	TRBD2	TRBV11-2	CASSYSGGLGDTQYF	TGTGCCAGCAGCTATAGCGGGGGGCTCGGAGATACGCAGTATTTT
TRBJ2-5	.	.	TRBV5-1	CASSLQVSETQYF	TGCGCCAGCAGCTTGCAAGTCTCAGAGACCCAGTACTTC
TRBJ2-6	many	.	TRBV12-3/TRBV12-4	CASSSGLVSANVLTF	TGTGCCAGCAGTTCCGGACTGGTCTCGGCCAACGTCCTGACTTTC
TRBJ2-1	few	TRBD2	TRBV30	CACHSGNPFF	TGTGCCTGCCATAGCGGGAATCCGTTCTTC
TRBJ2-1	many	.	TRBV7-6	CASSLDLTTYNEQFF	TGTGCCAGCAGCTTAGACCTCACGACTTACAATGAGCAGTTCTTC